The 29 T cell receptor beta chains reported below all come from one sample, sequenced in a study of T-cell memory formation after mild COVID-19. TCRdb redid the calling of the 5' RACE reads with MiXCR, one entry per CDR3 protein. This table has roughly 300,000 distinct CDR3 sequences, around 13% appearing once. Sequenced: PBMCs or a T cell subset sorted from them (not recorded which). These receptor sequences come from a young man who had mild COVID-19 (a few samples of this study predate the infection). Cell type and time point are not known.

The chain has TRBV4-3 and TRBJ1-1, with 8 bases aligning to TRBD1. This CDR3 is 14 amino acids long. In germline, CDR1 is LGHNA, CDR2 YSLEER. J gave up 0 bases and V 3 bases, and 0 bases lay outside the gene matches. CDR3 DNA: TGCGCCAGCAGCCAGGGACAGGTGAACACTGAAGCTTTCTTT. As protein: CASSQGQVNTEAFF.

In this sample, this clonotype turned up a few times. This chain joins TRBV5-1 and TRBJ2-5; D might be TRBD2 (5 bases). Trimming pared 7 bases from V and 2 bases from J, leaving 12 bases between. CDR3 length equals 13 residues. Germline values: CDR1 SGHRS, CDR2 YFSETQ. CDR3 sequence: CASDRSGQETQYF. Written as DNA, the CDR3 is TGCGCCAGCGATAGGAGCGGACAAGAGACCCAGTACTTC.

This clonotype appeared many times. This rearrangement joins TRBV27 to TRBJ2-2; 9 bases match TRBD2. Trimming removed 4 bases from V and 4 bases from J; junction bases left unmatched: 10. The CDR3 is made up of 17 amino acids. Germline CDR1 reads MNHEY; CDR2 reads SMNVEV (reference sequence). The CDR3 here is CASSSTGLAYTTGELFF. CDR3 sequence (DNA): TGTGCCAGCAGTTCTACTGGACTAGCGTACACCACCGGGGAGCTGTTTTTT.

This clonotype was counted only a few times. The chain combines TRBV9 with TRBJ2-1, with 10 bases identical to TRBD2. The trim removed 4 bases at V and 7 bases at J, leaving 8 bases unmatched. The CDR3 is made up of 15 amino acids. Germline CDR1 is SGDLS and CDR2 is YYNGEE. The CDR3 coding sequence is TGTGCCAGCAGCCCGCGACTAGCGGGTTCTAATGAGCAGTTCTTC. Translation gives CASSPRLAGSNEQFF. Drawing the rest from reference TRBV9 and TRBJ2-1, the complete variable domain is DSGVTQTPKHLITATGQRVTLRCSPRSGDLSVYWYQQSLDQGLQFLIQYYNGEERAKGNILERFSAQQFPDLHSELNLSSLELGDSALYFCASSPRLAGSNEQFFGPGTRLTVL.

This clonotype has at least ten counts. The chain combines TRBV5-5 with TRBJ1-6; 7 bases are a match to TRBD1. Germline trimming cut 3 bases from V and 10 bases from J; bases unmatched to any gene: 13. Per germline, CDR1 SGHKS and CDR2 YYEKEE (reference sequence). The CDR3 is made up of 16 amino acids. The CDR3 region has the DNA TGTGCCAGCAGCTCCACCCCCGGGACAGCCATGTCACCCCTCCACTTT. This codes for CASSSTPGTAMSPLHF.

The rearrangement links TRBV6-6 to TRBJ2-7; D call uncertain. The CDR3 consists of 13 residues. V shed 6 bases and J shed 2 bases, with 11 bases lying between them. CDR1 is MNHNY and CDR2 is SVGAGI in the germline V gene (reference sequence). Written as DNA, the CDR3 is TGTGCCAGCAGAAACAGCGATACCTACGAGCAGTACGTC. Translated, it gives CASRNSDTYEQYV.

This clonotype was seen only a few times. The CDR3 spells CASSQDRNHEQYF. The CDR3 region has the DNA TGTGCCAGCAGCCAAGATCGGAACCACGAGCAGTACTTC. The chain links TRBV3-1 to TRBJ2-7, with no clear D. Per the germline V gene, CDR1 is LGHDT and CDR2 is YNNKEL (reference sequence). CDR3 length: 13 residues. With 0 bases removed from V and 5 bases from J, the gap between germline ends came to 8 bases.

There are many counts of this clonotype. This chain connects TRBV3-1 to TRBJ2-7, with 13 positions matching TRBD2. The trim removed 3 bases at V and 9 bases at J, leaving 11 bases unmatched. The V gene's germline CDR1 is LGHDT and CDR2 YNNKEL (reference sequence). The CDR3 is 16 amino acids. The CDR3 reads CASSHSEGLAGLAQYF. CDR3 in DNA: TGTGCCAGCAGCCACTCCGAGGGACTAGCGGGGTTGGCGCAGTACTTC.

V is TRBV25-1 and J is TRBJ2-5, with TRBD2 matching over 9 bases. The CDR3 runs to 15 residues. Germline CDR1 MGHDK, CDR2 SYGVNS. The trim removed 8 bases at V and 0 bases at J, leaving 7 bases unmatched. The CDR3 loop is CASSIAGVYQETQYF. CDR3 coding DNA: TGTGCCAGCTCGATAGCGGGGGTGTACCAAGAGACCCAGTACTTC.

V is TRBV6-6 and J is TRBJ2-7; possibly TRBD2 for D (6 bases). The germline gives CDR1 MNHNY, CDR2 SVGAGI (reference sequence). V shed 5 bases and J shed 3 bases, with 11 bases lying between them. The CDR3 runs to 13 residues. The CDR3: CASSRGTGYEQYV. The CDR3 DNA reads TGTGCCAGCAGTCGGGGGACGGGCTACGAGCAGTACGTC.

The chain carries TRBV7-2 and TRBJ2-3; tentatively, D is TRBD1 (5 bases). Trimming pared 5 bases from V and 9 bases from J, leaving 12 bases between. CDR3 length equals 12 residues. Germline CDR1 SGHTA, CDR2 FQGNSA. The CDR3 loop is CASSPAGLTQYF. In nucleotides, the CDR3 is TGTGCCAGCAGCCCCGCAGGGCTAACGCAGTATTTT.

The chain is built from TRBV5-1 and TRBJ2-3, with 8 nucleotides matching TRBD1. Germline CDR1 reads SGHRS; CDR2 reads YFSETQ. This CDR3 contains 13 residues. Trimming at V came to 9 bases and at J to 4 bases, leaving 7 bases not matched to a gene. CDR3 bases: TGCGCCAAGCCGGGACAGGCTTCAGATACGCAGTATTTT. Translating it yields CAKPGQASDTQYF.

This clonotype was counted only a few times. The chain has TRBV9 and TRBJ1-2, with D unresolved. The germline gives CDR1 SGDLS, CDR2 YYNGEE. V lost 3 bases, J lost 3 bases, and 15 bases lay in between. The length of the CDR3 is 15 residues. The CDR3 sequence: CASSESGSYDYGYTF. CDR3 coding DNA: TGTGCCAGCAGCGAGAGCGGCAGCTACGACTATGGCTACACCTTC.

The rearrangement links TRBV7-3 to TRBJ2-7, with 7 bases matching TRBD2. Trimming took 5 bases from V and 6 from J; bases not matched to a gene: 7. The CDR3 spans 13 residues. The germline CDR1 and CDR2 sequences are SGHTA and FQGTGA. The CDR3 DNA reads as TGTGCCAGCAGCCCGTGGGGAGGGTTCGAGCAGTACTTC. Its protein is CASSPWGGFEQYF.

The rearrangement uses TRBV10-1 and TRBJ1-2; a weak D match, TRBD1 (6 bases). Looked up from germline, CDR1 is WNHNN and CDR2 is SYGVQD (reference sequence). The CDR3 is 17 amino acids. Trimming pared 4 bases from V and 5 bases from J, leaving 23 bases between. For the CDR3, the DNA is TGCGCCAGCAGTGGTGGATCTCCTTCGGACAGCCCATATGGCTACACCTTC. Translating it yields CASSGGSPSDSPYGYTF.

This clonotype was detected ten times or more. The chain joins TRBV2 to TRBJ2-5; maybe TRBD1 (6 bases). CDR1 is SNHLY and CDR2 is FYNNEI in the germline V gene. CDR3 length: 13 residues. V was cut by 6 bases and J by 4 bases, with 12 bases left in between. This CDR3 is CASRLQGRETQYF. CDR3 sequence (DNA): TGTGCCAGCAGATTGCAGGGGAGAGAGACCCAGTACTTC.

This clonotype came up a few times. The rearrangement joins TRBV12-3 or TRBV12-4 to TRBJ1-6; unclear D gene. V was pared by 3 bases and J by 11 bases, with 20 bases between. The CDR3 runs 16 residues. CDR3 residues: CASSFPPLGRLTPLHF. CDR3 sequence (DNA): TGTGCCAGCAGTTTTCCCCCTCTCGGGCGGCTGACACCCCTCCACTTT.

V gene TRBV4-2 combines with J gene TRBJ2-1, with D possibly TRBD1 on 5 matching bases. The V gene lost 0 bases and the J gene lost 3 bases, with 18 bases spanning the gap. The CDR3 has 18 amino acids. Germline loops: CDR1 LGHNA, CDR2 YNFKEQ. CDR3 sequence reads: CASSQDDSGASDYNEQFF. The CDR3 DNA is TGTGCCAGCAGCCAAGATGATAGTGGGGCCAGTGACTACAATGAGCAGTTCTTC.

The rearrangement uses TRBV27 and TRBJ2-7; the match to TRBD1 covers 10 bases. The junction had 8 bases not matched to a gene; V was cut back by 5 bases and J by 7 bases. Germline V lookup: CDR1 MNHEY, CDR2 SMNVEV (reference sequence). The CDR3 is made up of 14 amino acids. The CDR3 spells CASSPRQGAGEQYV. The CDR3 coding sequence is TGTGCCAGCAGTCCCCGACAGGGGGCGGGTGAGCAGTACGTC.

This rearrangement joins TRBV7-3 to TRBJ2-6, with TRBD1 matching over 7 bases. Germline CDR1 reads SGHTA; CDR2 reads FQGTGA. V shed 6 bases, J shed 2 bases, and the junction held 10 bases outside the gene matches. The CDR3 contains 17 residues. CDR3 nucleotide sequence: TGTGCCAGCAGTAGACAGGGACCTACCACTGGGGCCAACGTCCTGACTTTC. This codes for CASSRQGPTTGANVLTF.

This clonotype was observed at least ten times. The chain uses TRBV7-2 and TRBJ1-5; D remains unclear. With 4 bases removed from V and 5 bases from J, the gap between germline ends came to 9 bases. CDR3 length: 13 residues. Germline V gives CDR1 SGHTA, CDR2 FQGNSA. The CDR3 loop is CASSSLGDQPQHF. The CDR3, as DNA: TGTGCCAGCAGCTCTCTTGGGGATCAGCCCCAGCATTTT.

This clonotype was recorded a few times. This chain connects TRBV5-1 to TRBJ1-1; D remains ambiguous. V lost 1 base and J 5 bases, leaving 12 bases between the germline ends. Germline-derived CDR1 and CDR2 are SGHRS and YFSETQ. This CDR3 contains 14 residues. CDR3 region: CASSLWKEGTEAFF. The CDR3 nucleotides are TGCGCCAGCAGCTTGTGGAAGGAAGGGACTGAAGCTTTCTTT.

The chain is built from TRBV20-1 and TRBJ2-5, with unresolved D. Germline V gene data show CDR1 as DFQATT and CDR2 as SNEGSKA (reference sequence). Between the trimmed V and J ends, which lost 6 bases and 0 bases, there was a span of 14 bases. There are 14 residues in the CDR3. The CDR3 nucleotides read TGCAGTGCCACCCACCCCGGGTACCAAGAGACCCAGTACTTC. This sequence encodes CSATHPGYQETQYF.

This clonotype was observed a few times. The chain carries TRBV6-5 and TRBJ2-1; 9 bases fit TRBD2. After removal of 0 bases from V and 10 bases from J, the junction contained 10 bases not matched to a gene. Per germline, CDR1 MNHEY and CDR2 SVGAGI. This CDR3 has 16 residues. The CDR3 sequence is CASSYSKRLAGTEQFF. The CDR3 DNA reads as TGTGCCAGCAGTTACTCGAAGAGGCTAGCGGGAACGGAGCAGTTCTTC.

The chain is built from TRBV7-9 and TRBJ2-5; 7 nucleotides line up with TRBD1. The V segment lost 5 bases and the J segment 5 bases; nucleotides outside the gene matches: 11. The germline V gene encodes CDR1 SEHNR and CDR2 FQNEAQ (reference sequence). The CDR3 loop spans 15 amino acids. The CDR3 region has the DNA TGTGCCAGCAGCCGTGGGGACAGTTGGCCGGAGACCCAGTACTTC. This translates into CASSRGDSWPETQYF.

This clonotype was seen a few times. The rearrangement uses TRBV15 and TRBJ2-3; tentative D call: TRBD1 (6 bases). The germline V and J ends were trimmed by 7 bases and 6 bases, with 20 bases remaining between them. The CDR3 loop spans 15 amino acids. Germline assignment: CDR1 LNHNV and CDR2 YYDKDF (reference sequence). The chain's CDR3 is CATNIDRSSRDTQYF. In DNA, the CDR3 is TGTGCCACCAACATTGACAGGAGTTCCCGGGATACGCAGTATTTT.

The gene calls are TRBV28 and TRBJ2-5; 8 nucleotides line up with TRBD1. The length of the CDR3 is 14 residues. In germline, CDR1 is MDHEN, CDR2 SYDVKM. Germline trimming cut 5 bases from V and 5 bases from J; bases unmatched to any gene: 7. CDR3 residues: CASSRTGIVETQYF. CDR3 bases: TGTGCCAGCAGTAGGACAGGGATAGTCGAGACCCAGTACTTC. The whole variable domain, filled in from reference TRBV28 and TRBJ2-5, reads DVKVTQSSRYLVKRTGEKVFLECVQDMDHENMFWYRQDPGLGLRLIYFSYDVKMKEKGDIPEGYSVSREKKERFSLILESASTNQTSMYLCASSRTGIVETQYFGPGTRLLVL.

The gene calls are TRBV20-1 and TRBJ1-1; weak D call: TRBD1 (5 bases). Germline assignment: CDR1 DFQATT and CDR2 SNEGSKA (reference sequence). The CDR3 runs to 11 residues. The germline V and J ends were trimmed by 4 bases and 6 bases, with 9 bases remaining between them. The CDR3 DNA follows: TGCAGTGCTACAGGGCTAGCTGAAGCTTTCTTT. This gives the protein CSATGLAEAFF.

This clonotype was recorded a few times. The chain carries TRBV4-1 and TRBJ2-2; D tentatively reads TRBD1 or TRBD2 (5 bases each). Germline lookup yields CDR1 MGHRA and CDR2 YSYEKL. This CDR3 is 18 amino acids long. V dropped 2 bases and J dropped 6 bases, with 22 bases sitting between them. The CDR3 protein is CASSQRDGRRVYPGELFF. CDR3 coding DNA: TGCGCCAGCAGCCAAAGGGACGGCAGACGCGTATACCCCGGGGAGCTGTTTTTT.